This is a list of T cell receptor beta chains from one sample in a study of blood T cell repertoires in COVID-19. Sequenced by immunoSEQ multiplex PCR; TCRdb stores in-frame clones only, minus some. The sample holds around 400,000 clones, approximately 89% seen once. Sequenced sample: peripheral blood. The receptors shown here come from a woman under 40 with COVID-19, enrolled during active disease. Each CDR3 is given with its conserved first and last residue. Each record gives: CDR3 DNA, CDR3 protein, J gene, D gene, V gene, clone size. The D gene is left open where the match is weak. Clone size is given for some rows only: seen once, a few or many times, or a class if the clone is expanded.

TGTGCCGCCGAGCGGGGGGGGGCATCCTATAATTCACCCCTCCACTTT	CAAERGGASYNSPLHF	TRBJ1-6	NA	TRBV10-3	NA
TGTGCCAGTAGTAGGAGGGACGCCACAGATACGCAGTATTTT	CASSRRDATDTQYF	TRBJ2-3	NA	TRBV19	NA
TGCAGTGCTAGTATAGGGGCGGGAGGGGGCGCAGATACGCAGTATTTT	CSASIGAGGGADTQYF	TRBJ2-3	TRBD2	TRBV20-1	NA
TGCGCCAGCAGCCAAGATAATCGGGGGACTAACTATGGCTACACCTTC	CASSQDNRGTNYGYTF	TRBJ1-2	NA	TRBV4-1	NA
TGTGCCAGCAGCGTAGGGCTAGCGGGAGCCTATGAGCAGTTCTTC	CASSVGLAGAYEQFF	TRBJ2-1	TRBD2	TRBV9	NA
TGTGCCTGGGCTACAGGGGACAATCAGCCCCAGCATTTT	CAWATGDNQPQHF	TRBJ1-5	TRBD1	TRBV30	NA
TGCGCCAGCAGCCAAGCTATAGCAGATACGCAGTATTTT	CASSQAIADTQYF	TRBJ2-3	NA	TRBV4-1	once
TGTGCCAGCAGACCTCCGGGACAGCCAATCTACAATGAGCAGTTCTTC	CASRPPGQPIYNEQFF	TRBJ2-1	TRBD1	TRBV7-9	once
TGTGCCAGCAGCTTAGAACTAGCGGGAGTTACCGGGGAGCTGTTTTTT	CASSLELAGVTGELFF	TRBJ2-2	TRBD2	TRBV7-2	NA
TGTGCCAGTAGGGAGACCATTATTAACTCTGGAAACACCATATATTTT	CASRETIINSGNTIYF	TRBJ1-3	NA	TRBV19	NA
TGCGCCAGCAGCTTGGGTAGCGGGAGCTCCACAGATACGCAGTATTTT	CASSLGSGSSTDTQYF	TRBJ2-3	TRBD2	TRBV5-1	NA
TGTGCCAGCAGCCAATCCAGCGGGTACAATGAGCAGTTCTTC	CASSQSSGYNEQFF	TRBJ2-1	NA	TRBV7-9	few
TGTGCCAGTAGTACCGCGACAGGGGGCTACGAGCAGTACTTC	CASSTATGGYEQYF	TRBJ2-7	TRBD1	TRBV19	NA
TGTGCCAGCAGCCTCGTCCGGGACAGGGGAATAGTCGGGGAGCTGTTTTTT	CASSLVRDRGIVGELFF	TRBJ2-2	TRBD1	TRBV4-2	NA
TGTGCCAGCAGCCAAGATTTGGCTAGCGGGAGGACGCAGTATTTT	CASSQDLASGRTQYF	TRBJ2-3	TRBD2	TRBV4-2	NA
TGCAGCGTTGTCCTAGCAGCAGATACGCAGTATTTT	CSVVLAADTQYF	TRBJ2-3	NA	TRBV29-1	NA
TGTGCCAGCAGCGTAGTGTCAGCGGGGGGCACCGGGGAGCTGTTTTTT	CASSVVSAGGTGELFF	TRBJ2-2	TRBD2	TRBV9	NA
TGTGCCAGCAGTGGGGAGGCCGGCAACTATGGCTACACCTTC	CASSGEAGNYGYTF	TRBJ1-2	NA	TRBV2	few
TGTGCCAGCAGCTACCCGACAGGGAGCTCTGGAAACACCATATATTTT	CASSYPTGSSGNTIYF	TRBJ1-3	TRBD1	TRBV28	NA
TGTGCCAGCAGCTTATTCTGGGGGCGGACCGGGGAGCTGTTTTTT	CASSLFWGRTGELFF	TRBJ2-2	NA	TRBV7-2	NA
TGTGCCAGTCGTACCCCGAGTAGCGGGAGGAGGGAGCAGTTCTTC	CASRTPSSGRREQFF	TRBJ2-1	TRBD2	TRBV19	NA
TGTGCCAGCAGTTTGGACAGGGATGTTAACGGCTACACCTTC	CASSLDRDVNGYTF	TRBJ1-2	TRBD1	TRBV28	NA
TGTGCCAGCAGCTTGGACAGGGTTGAGACCCAGTACTTC	CASSLDRVETQYF	TRBJ2-5	NA	TRBV5-4	NA
TGTGCCAGCAGCTTCGGGGAGACTGGGGCCAACGTCCTGACTTTC	CASSFGETGANVLTF	TRBJ2-6	NA	TRBV7-6	NA
TGTGCCAGCAGCGTATTCCCGGCGGGAGGGCCAGATACGCAGTATTTT	CASSVFPAGGPDTQYF	TRBJ2-3	TRBD2	TRBV9	NA
TGTGCCTGGAGCCGACTAGCGGACTACACAGATACGCAGTATTTT	CAWSRLADYTDTQYF	TRBJ2-3	TRBD2	TRBV30	NA
TGTGCCAGCAGTTACTCCGCCCTGGCTAGCGGTCAAGAGACCCAGTACTTC	CASSYSALASGQETQYF	TRBJ2-5	TRBD2	TRBV6-2/TRBV6-3	once
TGCGCCAGCAGCCGTGACGGAGACACTGAAGCTTTCTTT	CASSRDGDTEAFF	TRBJ1-1	NA	TRBV5-1	NA
TGTGCCAGCAGTGAAGCGCGACAGGGAGTTGGCTACACCTTC	CASSEARQGVGYTF	TRBJ1-2	TRBD1	TRBV2	NA
TGTGCCAGCAATATGGAGGGGCCACCCCAGCATTTT	CASNMEGPPQHF	TRBJ1-5	NA	TRBV2	once
TGTGCCAGCAGTTACTCGGCAGGGGGCTTTCAGCCCCAGCATTTT	CASSYSAGGFQPQHF	TRBJ1-5	TRBD1	TRBV6-5	NA
TGTGCCAGCAGTCCCGGACAGGGGGATGGCTACAATGAGCAGTTCTTC	CASSPGQGDGYNEQFF	TRBJ2-1	TRBD1	TRBV5-5	NA
TGTGCCAGCAGTGGCGTTCTAGCGACCAGAGGAGGGGAGACCCAGTACTTC	CASSGVLATRGGETQYF	TRBJ2-5	NA	TRBV2	NA
TGTGCCAGCAGCGAGGGGGGGCATAATGAAAAACTGTTTTTT	CASSEGGHNEKLFF	TRBJ1-4	NA	TRBV9	NA
TGTGCCAGTAATCAACAGGGAGTACAGCCCCAGCATTTT	CASNQQGVQPQHF	TRBJ1-5	NA	TRBV19	NA
TGCGCCAGCAGCCAAGATGGTACGGGACAGGGGTTTTGGTCACCCCTCCACTTT	CASSQDGTGQGFWSPLHF	TRBJ1-6	TRBD1	TRBV4-3	NA
TGTGCCAGCAGTTACTCGGCGGGGAGGACCACACTGGAGCTGTTTTTT	CASSYSAGRTTLELFF	TRBJ2-2	NA	TRBV6-6	few
TGTGCGGGCGGACTAGCGGGACGCCCGACCCAGTACTTC	CAGGLAGRPTQYF	TRBJ2-5	TRBD2	TRBV7-2	NA
TGTGCCAGCTCACACGGGACAGGGGTCTCCTACAATGAGCAGTTCTTC	CASSHGTGVSYNEQFF	TRBJ2-1	TRBD1	TRBV18	NA
TGTGCCAGCAGCCCCGTGGACAGGGCCTACGAGCAGTACTTC	CASSPVDRAYEQYF	TRBJ2-7	TRBD1	TRBV7-9	NA
TGTGCCAGCAGAAACAGGGACACCGGGGAGCTGTTTTTT	CASRNRDTGELFF	TRBJ2-2	NA	TRBV6-4	NA
TGTGCCAGCAGCTTAGTTGGACAGGGGAGCACTGAAGCTTTCTTT	CASSLVGQGSTEAFF	TRBJ1-1	TRBD1	TRBV7-2	NA
TGTGCCAGCAGCGTAGGGACTAGCGGGGGGGTTTACAATGAGCAGTTCTTC	CASSVGTSGGVYNEQFF	TRBJ2-1	TRBD2	TRBV9	NA
TGCGCCAGCAGGAGAGTGGGACTAGCGGGAGAGACCCAGTACTTC	CASRRVGLAGETQYF	TRBJ2-5	TRBD2	TRBV4-1	NA
TGCGCCAGCAGCCAAGGGACTAGCGGGAGGGCCGGCGGGGAGCTGTTTTTT	CASSQGTSGRAGGELFF	TRBJ2-2	TRBD2	TRBV4-1	few
TGTGCCAGCGAAACAGGGTACACCGGGGAGCTGTTTTTT	CASETGYTGELFF	TRBJ2-2	NA	TRBV19	NA
TGTGCCAGCAGCCCCGGGACAGGCGTGTTGGGAGCTTTCTTT	CASSPGTGVLGAFF	TRBJ1-1	TRBD1	TRBV4-2	NA